The clone carrying this TCR beta chain was picked up many times. Preparation of the TCRbeta library was carried out with unique molecular identifiers. MiXCR, applied by TCRdb to the PCR reads, yields one record per CDR3 protein. The table lists over 150,000 distinct CDR3 sequences, roughly 7% of them singletons. These data belong to a study of T-cell reconstitution after alpha-beta-depleted transplantation in children. The receptor was isolated from a boy aged 2 to 9 with acute lymphoblastic leukemia, due to receive a stem cell transplant. The sequencing used PBMCs, collected before TCRalphabeta/CD19-depleted stem cell transplant.

This chain's CDR3 is CASSPTGSYEQYF. The CDR3 DNA reads TGTGCCAGCAGCCCGACAGGGTCATACGAGCAGTACTTC. This chain joins TRBV3-1 and TRBJ2-7, with TRBD1 matching 7 bases. The CDR3 is made up of 13 amino acids. In germline, CDR1 is LGHDT, CDR2 YNNKEL (reference sequence). With V trimmed by 4 bases and J by 4 bases, 4 bases remained unmatched.